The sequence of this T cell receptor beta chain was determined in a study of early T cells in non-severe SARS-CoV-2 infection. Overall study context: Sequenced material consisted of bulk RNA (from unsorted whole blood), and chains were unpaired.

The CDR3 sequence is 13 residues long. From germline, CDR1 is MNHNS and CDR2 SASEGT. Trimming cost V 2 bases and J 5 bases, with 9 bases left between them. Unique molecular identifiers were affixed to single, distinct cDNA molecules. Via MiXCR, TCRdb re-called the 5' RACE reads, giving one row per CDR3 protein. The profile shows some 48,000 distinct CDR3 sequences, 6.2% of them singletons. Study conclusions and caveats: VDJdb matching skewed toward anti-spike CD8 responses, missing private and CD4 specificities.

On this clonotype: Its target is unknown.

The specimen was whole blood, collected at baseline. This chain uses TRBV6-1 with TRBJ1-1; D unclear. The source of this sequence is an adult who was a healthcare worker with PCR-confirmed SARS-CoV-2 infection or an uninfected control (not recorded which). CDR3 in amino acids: CASSENTRTEAFF. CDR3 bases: TGTGCCAGCAGTGAAAACACCAGAACTGAAGCTTTCTTT.